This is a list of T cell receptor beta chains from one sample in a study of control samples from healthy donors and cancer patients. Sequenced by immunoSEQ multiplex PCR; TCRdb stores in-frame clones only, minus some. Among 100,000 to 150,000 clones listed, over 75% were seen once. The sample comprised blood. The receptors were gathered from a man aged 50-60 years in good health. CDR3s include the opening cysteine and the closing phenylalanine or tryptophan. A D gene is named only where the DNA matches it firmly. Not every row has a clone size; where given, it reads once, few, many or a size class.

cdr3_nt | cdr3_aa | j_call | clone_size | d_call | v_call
TGCGCCAGCAGCTTGACGGTAGGGACCTACGAGCAGTACTTC | CASSLTVGTYEQYF | TRBJ2-7 | NA | NA | TRBV5-1
TGTGCCACCAGCAGAGACCGGACACCTTCGGGACAGTATGGCTACACCTTC | CATSRDRTPSGQYGYTF | TRBJ1-2 | NA | TRBD1 | TRBV15
TGTGCCAGCAGCCCCTGGACTAAGCTTGCCGAGACCCAGTACTTC | CASSPWTKLAETQYF | TRBJ2-5 | once | NA | TRBV9
TGTGCCAGCAAGGACCCCTCAGGTGATATCGGCAATCAGCCCCAGCATTTT | CASKDPSGDIGNQPQHF | TRBJ1-5 | NA | NA | TRBV28
TGTGCCAGCAGCTTCACAGGGGAGGCCCGTGAAGCTTTCTTT | CASSFTGEAREAFF | TRBJ1-1 | NA | TRBD1 | TRBV13
TGTGCCAGCAGCTTGGAGAGGTTCAATGAGCAGTTCTTC | CASSLERFNEQFF | TRBJ2-1 | NA | NA | TRBV5-4
TGTGCCAGCAGCTGGGGACTAGCGGGAGATAGCACAGATACGCAGTATTTT | CASSWGLAGDSTDTQYF | TRBJ2-3 | NA | TRBD2 | TRBV11-2
TGTGCCAGCAGATCGACAGGGTGGACTGAAGCTTTCTTT | CASRSTGWTEAFF | TRBJ1-1 | NA | TRBD1 | TRBV11-2
TGTGCCAGCAGTTTCTCCGTTTTAGGAGGAGGCTATGGCTACACCTTC | CASSFSVLGGGYGYTF | TRBJ1-2 | NA | NA | TRBV28
TGTGCCAGCGGGCTGGGACAGGTCTACGAGCAGTACTTC | CASGLGQVYEQYF | TRBJ2-7 | NA | TRBD1 | TRBV11-3
TGTGCCAGCAGCCCGAATGCCGGGACAGGGGGTGATTTTTCCTACAATGAGCAGTTCTTC | CASSPNAGTGGDFSYNEQFF | TRBJ2-1 | once | TRBD1 | TRBV28
TGCGCCAGCAGCGAGGACAGGGACGGCACCGGGGAGCTGTTTTTT | CASSEDRDGTGELFF | TRBJ2-2 | NA | TRBD1 | TRBV5-1
TGTGCCAGCAGTTCCTCAGGGGGGGGTCAGCCCCAGCATTTT | CASSSSGGGQPQHF | TRBJ1-5 | NA | TRBD1 | TRBV28
TGTGCCAGCAGCCCGACAGGGGGAAGGGGCTACACCTTC | CASSPTGGRGYTF | TRBJ1-2 | NA | TRBD1 | TRBV3-1/TRBV3-2
TGTGCCAGCAGCCGGCGGGGGTCCGAAGAGACCCAGTACTTC | CASSRRGSEETQYF | TRBJ2-5 | NA | TRBD2 | TRBV3-1/TRBV3-2
TGTGCCAGCAGTGAATGGGCAGGACTAATTAACTATGGCTACACCTTC | CASSEWAGLINYGYTF | TRBJ1-2 | NA | NA | TRBV2
TGTGCCAGTAGTGATGCGGGGGGGTATACGCAGTATTTT | CASSDAGGYTQYF | TRBJ2-3 | once | TRBD2 | TRBV19
TGTGCCATCAGTGTTGAGCGGATCTACAATGAGCAGTTCTTC | CAISVERIYNEQFF | TRBJ2-1 | NA | NA | TRBV10-3
TGTGCCAGCAGTTGGGGAGACTATTACTACAATGAGCAGTTCTTC | CASSWGDYYYNEQFF | TRBJ2-1 | once | NA | TRBV27
TGTGCCAGCAGCTTAGTGACCGGGGTCCAAGAGACCCAGTACTTC | CASSLVTGVQETQYF | TRBJ2-5 | NA | NA | TRBV11-1
TGTGCCAGTAGTATAGGGTTTCTTGAGCAGTTCTTC | CASSIGFLEQFF | TRBJ2-1 | few | NA | TRBV19
TGTGCCAGCAGTGAAGGGGCAGGGGGCTCCTACGAGCAGTACTTC | CASSEGAGGSYEQYF | TRBJ2-7 | once | TRBD1 | TRBV6-1
TGTGCCAGCATGATGGGCCCCGGGACAGAGCAGTTCTTC | CASMMGPGTEQFF | TRBJ2-1 | NA | NA | TRBV2